The rows below give T cell receptor beta chains drawn from one sample of a study of CD8 T cells in ankylosing spondylitis. TCRdb independently ran MiXCR on the 5' RACE reads; one entry per CDR3 protein. In the table there are 200,000 or so distinct CDR3 sequences, 20% to 30% of which are singletons. Sample: blood, either unsorted or a sorted T cell fraction (not recorded which). These TCRs come from a male donor with ankylosing spondylitis or in good health (not recorded which). The CDR3 runs from the conserved cysteine through the conserved F or W. Where a row states a size, it is once, few, many or the class of an expanded clone; other rows omit it.

J gene: TRBJ2-7; V gene: TRBV2; clone size: many; CDR3 protein: CASSEGLAGGYEQYF
J gene: TRBJ2-1; V gene: TRBV9; clone size: many; CDR3 protein: CASSVGLRSYNEQFF
J gene: TRBJ2-1; V gene: TRBV20-1; clone size: .; CDR3 protein: CSASGATSGSLVEQFF
J gene: TRBJ2-1; V gene: TRBV6-1; clone size: .; CDR3 protein: CASSRTFGGDEQFF
J gene: TRBJ2-1; V gene: TRBV7-3; clone size: .; CDR3 protein: CASSPSARHEQFF
J gene: TRBJ2-3; V gene: TRBV7-9; clone size: .; CDR3 protein: CASSLRPMGADTQYF
J gene: TRBJ2-6; V gene: TRBV4-3; clone size: few; CDR3 protein: CASSQDLARGALSGANVLTF
J gene: TRBJ2-3; V gene: TRBV3-1; clone size: many; CDR3 protein: CASSPGQGADTQYF
J gene: TRBJ2-3; V gene: TRBV20-1; clone size: .; CDR3 protein: CSAATSGRTDTQYF
J gene: TRBJ2-2; V gene: TRBV29-1; clone size: few; CDR3 protein: CSVAQGSPGELFF
J gene: TRBJ2-2; V gene: TRBV10-3; clone size: many; CDR3 protein: CAISLGQLSGELFF
J gene: TRBJ1-1; V gene: TRBV29-1; clone size: .; CDR3 protein: CSYRGEGTEAFF
J gene: TRBJ2-2; V gene: TRBV6-1; clone size: many; CDR3 protein: CASKERNTGELFF
J gene: TRBJ1-6; V gene: TRBV6-1; clone size: many; CDR3 protein: CASRNTARGSSYNSPLHF
J gene: TRBJ2-7; V gene: TRBV20-1; clone size: many; CDR3 protein: CSARGGYEQYF
J gene: TRBJ2-1; V gene: TRBV20-1; clone size: many; CDR3 protein: CSATTSAFNNEQFF
J gene: TRBJ2-2; V gene: TRBV11-2; clone size: many; CDR3 protein: CASSFTGGSTGELFF
J gene: TRBJ2-3; V gene: TRBV20-1; clone size: once; CDR3 protein: CSAITDTDTQYF
J gene: TRBJ1-1; V gene: TRBV15; clone size: many; CDR3 protein: CATSRAEVNTEAFF
J gene: TRBJ1-1; V gene: TRBV3-1; clone size: many; CDR3 protein: CASSQEPGGVYTEAFF
J gene: TRBJ1-2; V gene: TRBV12-3/TRBV12-4; clone size: many; CDR3 protein: CASSSVPTGDYGYTF
J gene: TRBJ2-5; V gene: TRBV6-1; clone size: few; CDR3 protein: CASSRGWGETQYF
J gene: TRBJ2-3; V gene: TRBV3-1; clone size: once; CDR3 protein: CASSQEDRGRTQYF
J gene: TRBJ1-6; V gene: TRBV7-2; clone size: many; CDR3 protein: CASSLAWQGGNSPLHF
J gene: TRBJ2-1; V gene: TRBV6-2/TRBV6-3; clone size: .; CDR3 protein: CASTPSGRLSGQFF
J gene: TRBJ2-1; V gene: TRBV12-3/TRBV12-4; clone size: .; CDR3 protein: CASSRETLASGDNEQFF
J gene: TRBJ2-5; V gene: TRBV5-1; clone size: .; CDR3 protein: CASSFQGSGEETQYF
J gene: TRBJ2-1; V gene: TRBV6-5; clone size: .; CDR3 protein: CASSYSGTKADEQFF
J gene: TRBJ2-2; V gene: TRBV7-3; clone size: .; CDR3 protein: CASSLRKGLIADTGELFF
J gene: TRBJ2-5; V gene: TRBV6-1; clone size: many; CDR3 protein: CASSRQIAGVQETQYF
J gene: TRBJ2-7; V gene: TRBV20-1; clone size: .; CDR3 protein: CSAHRGSYEQYF
J gene: TRBJ1-5; V gene: TRBV20-1; clone size: .; CDR3 protein: CSATQGAVGQPQHF
J gene: TRBJ2-7; V gene: TRBV29-1; clone size: .; CDR3 protein: CSVGGQVHPLYEQYF
J gene: TRBJ2-7; V gene: TRBV7-6; clone size: .; CDR3 protein: CASSQRSTSPRGEQYF
J gene: TRBJ1-1; V gene: TRBV20-1; clone size: many; CDR3 protein: CSARVGGGNTEAFF
J gene: TRBJ2-7; V gene: TRBV10-3; clone size: .; CDR3 protein: CATHDRGQEQYF
J gene: TRBJ2-3; V gene: TRBV29-1; clone size: many; CDR3 protein: CSVGGLTDTQYF
J gene: TRBJ2-7; V gene: TRBV20-1; clone size: many; CDR3 protein: CSAWTSGSPLSYEQYF
J gene: TRBJ2-5; V gene: TRBV14; clone size: few; CDR3 protein: CASSQDAGGGTQETQYF